Reported below is one T cell receptor beta chain. This specimen comes from a study of CD8+ T cells in alopecia areata. Study in general: Treatment with tofacitinib (6 to 18 months) was followed by 6 months off drug. The authors scored treated patients' severity by affected scalp percentage.

RNA extraction was followed by reverse transcription into cDNA, which acted as the sequencing template. Sequenced by immunoSEQ multiplex PCR; TCRdb stores in-frame clones only, minus some. Seen here are 150,000 to 200,000 clones, about 51% observed once, and the top ten hold about a tenth. Treatment of the sample: oral pan-JAK inhibitor, 5-10 mg twice daily. Alopecia areata patients had lesional scalp punch biopsies and peripheral blood taken from them. Germline values: CDR1 SEHNR, CDR2 FQNEAQ (reference sequence). This CDR3 is 12 amino acids long. V lost 5 bases and J 6 bases, leaving 11 bases between the germline ends.

The sample here was CD8+ T cells sorted from blood, taken around week 53, from a patient treated with tofacitinib. This TCR came from a human donor with alopecia areata. The chain combines TRBV7-9 with TRBJ2-7; D remains unclear. The CDR3 here is CASSHWVGEQYF. Written as DNA, the CDR3 is TGTGCCAGCAGCCACTGGGTTGGCGAGCAGTACTTC.